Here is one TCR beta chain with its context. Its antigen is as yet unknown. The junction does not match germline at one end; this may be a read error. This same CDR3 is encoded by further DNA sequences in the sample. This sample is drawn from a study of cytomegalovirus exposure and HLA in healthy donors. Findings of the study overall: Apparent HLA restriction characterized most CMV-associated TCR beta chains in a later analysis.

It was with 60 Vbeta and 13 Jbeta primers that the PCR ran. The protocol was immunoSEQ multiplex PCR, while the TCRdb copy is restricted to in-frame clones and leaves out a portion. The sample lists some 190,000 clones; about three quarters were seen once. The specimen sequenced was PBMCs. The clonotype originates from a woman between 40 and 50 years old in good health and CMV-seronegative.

This chain's CDR3 is CASGRDRGRVHGYTF. In DNA form, the CDR3 reads TGCGCCAGCGGTCGGGACAGGGGGAGGGTTCATGGCTACACCTTC. V gene TRBV2 combines with J gene TRBJ1-2; 11 bases match TRBD1. The length of the CDR3 is 15 residues. Germline V lookup: CDR1 SNHLY, CDR2 FYNNEI. Using reference TRBV2 and TRBJ1-2 for the parts outside the CDR3, the full variable domain is EPEVTQTPSHQVTQMGQEVILRCVPISNHLYFYWYRQILGQKVEFLVSFYNNEISEKSEIFDDQFSVERPDGSNFTLKIRSTKLEDSAMYFCASGRDRGRVHGYTFGSGTRLTVV.